This entry concerns a single T cell receptor beta chain. Its antigen is not known. This specimen comes from a study of CD8 T cells in ankylosing spondylitis. Germline values: CDR1 SEHNR, CDR2 FQNEAQ (reference sequence). This CDR3 region has 16 residues. Trimming left V 5 bases short and J 5 bases short, with 20 bases between. Study-wide results and limits: Prior literature has documented some motif variants in synovial fluid and blood from reactive arthritis.

TCRdb re-called the 5' RACE reads through MiXCR, storing one row per CDR3 protein. In the table there are 180,000 or so distinct CDR3 sequences, 9.5% to 13% of which are singletons. The TCR originated in a male donor with ankylosing spondylitis or in good health (not recorded which). The sample taken for sequencing was blood, either unsorted or a sorted T cell fraction (not recorded which). V and J are TRBV7-9 and TRBJ2-3; perhaps TRBD1 as D (6 bases). CDR3 in DNA: TGTGCCAGCAGCCCCAACTCGGGACAATCGAAAGATACGCAGTATTTT. The encoded protein is CASSPNSGQSKDTQYF.